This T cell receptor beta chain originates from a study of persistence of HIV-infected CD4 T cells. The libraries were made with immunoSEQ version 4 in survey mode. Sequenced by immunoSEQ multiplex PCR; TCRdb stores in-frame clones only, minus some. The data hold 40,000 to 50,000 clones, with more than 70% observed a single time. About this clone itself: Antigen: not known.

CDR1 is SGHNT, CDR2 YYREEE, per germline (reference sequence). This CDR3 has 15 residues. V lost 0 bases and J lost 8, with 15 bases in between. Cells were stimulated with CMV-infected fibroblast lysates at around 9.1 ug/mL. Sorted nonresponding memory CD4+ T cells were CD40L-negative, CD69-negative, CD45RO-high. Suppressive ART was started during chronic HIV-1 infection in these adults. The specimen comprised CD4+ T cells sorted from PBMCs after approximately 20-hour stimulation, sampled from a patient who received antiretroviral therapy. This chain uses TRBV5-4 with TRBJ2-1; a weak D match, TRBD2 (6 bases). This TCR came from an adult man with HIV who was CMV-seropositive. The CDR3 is CASSLASVATDEQFF. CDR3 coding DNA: TGTGCCAGCAGCTTGGCTAGCGTGGCCACGGATGAGCAGTTCTTC.